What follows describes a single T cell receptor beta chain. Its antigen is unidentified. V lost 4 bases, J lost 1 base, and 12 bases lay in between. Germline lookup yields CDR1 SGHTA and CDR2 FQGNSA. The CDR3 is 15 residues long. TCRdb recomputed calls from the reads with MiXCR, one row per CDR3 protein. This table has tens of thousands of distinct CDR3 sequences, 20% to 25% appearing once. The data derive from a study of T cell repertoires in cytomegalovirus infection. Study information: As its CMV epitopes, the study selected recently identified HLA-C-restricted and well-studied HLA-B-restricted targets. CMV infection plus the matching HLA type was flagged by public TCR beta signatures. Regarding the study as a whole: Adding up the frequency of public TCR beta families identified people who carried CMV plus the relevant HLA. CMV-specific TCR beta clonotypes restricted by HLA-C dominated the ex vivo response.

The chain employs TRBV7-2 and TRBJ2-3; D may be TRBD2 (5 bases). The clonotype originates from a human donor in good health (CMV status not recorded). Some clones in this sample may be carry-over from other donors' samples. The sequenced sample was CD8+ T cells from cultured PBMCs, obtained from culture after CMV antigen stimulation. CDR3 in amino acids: CASSSSRTRTDTQYF. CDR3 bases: TGTGCCAGCAGCTCTAGCAGGACCCGCACAGATACGCAGTATTTT.